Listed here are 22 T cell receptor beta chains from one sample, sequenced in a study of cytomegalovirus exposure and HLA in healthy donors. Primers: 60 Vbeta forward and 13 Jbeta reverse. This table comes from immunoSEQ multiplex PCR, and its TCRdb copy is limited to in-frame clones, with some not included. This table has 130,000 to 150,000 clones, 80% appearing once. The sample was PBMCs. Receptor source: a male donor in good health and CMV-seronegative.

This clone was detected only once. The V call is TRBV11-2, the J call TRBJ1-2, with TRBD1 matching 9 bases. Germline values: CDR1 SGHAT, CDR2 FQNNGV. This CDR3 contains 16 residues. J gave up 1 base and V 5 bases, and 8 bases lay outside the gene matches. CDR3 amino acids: CASSPLGQGRNYGYTF. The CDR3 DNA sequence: TGTGCCAGCAGCCCCTTGGGACAGGGTCGTAACTATGGCTACACCTTC.

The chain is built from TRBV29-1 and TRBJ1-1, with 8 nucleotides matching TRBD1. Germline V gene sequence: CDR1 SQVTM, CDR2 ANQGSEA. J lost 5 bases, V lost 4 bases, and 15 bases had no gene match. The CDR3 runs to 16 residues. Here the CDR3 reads CSVVSRTGTRSTEAFF. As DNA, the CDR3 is TGCAGCGTTGTGTCAAGGACAGGGACACGGTCGACTGAAGCTTTCTTT.

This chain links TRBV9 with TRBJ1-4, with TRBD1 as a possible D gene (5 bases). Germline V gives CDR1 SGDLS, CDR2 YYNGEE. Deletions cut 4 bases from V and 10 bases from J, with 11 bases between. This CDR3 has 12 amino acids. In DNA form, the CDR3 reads TGTGCCAGCAGCCCGGACGGGGGAAAACTGTTTTTT. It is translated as CASSPDGGKLFF.

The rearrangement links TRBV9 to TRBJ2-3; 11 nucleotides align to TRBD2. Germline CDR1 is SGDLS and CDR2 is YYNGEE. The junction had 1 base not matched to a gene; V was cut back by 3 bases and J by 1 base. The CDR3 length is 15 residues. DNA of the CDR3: TGTGCCAGCAGCGCACTAGCGGGGGGCACAGATACGCAGTATTTT. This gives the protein CASSALAGGTDTQYF.

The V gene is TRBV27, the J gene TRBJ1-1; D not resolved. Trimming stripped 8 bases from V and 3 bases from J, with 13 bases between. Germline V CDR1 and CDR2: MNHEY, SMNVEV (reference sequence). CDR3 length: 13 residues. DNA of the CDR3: TGTGCCAGCCTAAGTTTGGGCTACACTGAAGCTTTCTTT. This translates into CASLSLGYTEAFF.

CDR3 coding DNA: TGTGCCAGCAGCCAGGCTGGGACTAGCGGGGGGGCAGCCTACAATGAGCAGTTCTTC. It codes for CASSQAGTSGGAAYNEQFF. The chain joins TRBV4-2 to TRBJ2-1; 16 positions match TRBD2. This CDR3 comprises 19 residues. CDR1 is LGHNA, CDR2 YNFKEQ, per germline. Trimming removed 3 bases from V and 2 bases from J; junction bases left unmatched: 7.

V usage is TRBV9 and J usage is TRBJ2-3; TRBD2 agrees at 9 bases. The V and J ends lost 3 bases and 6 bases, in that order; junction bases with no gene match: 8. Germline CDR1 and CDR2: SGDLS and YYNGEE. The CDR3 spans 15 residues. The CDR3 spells CASSASRGGLDTQYF. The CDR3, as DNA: TGTGCCAGCAGCGCCTCGCGGGGGGGCCTGGATACGCAGTATTTT.

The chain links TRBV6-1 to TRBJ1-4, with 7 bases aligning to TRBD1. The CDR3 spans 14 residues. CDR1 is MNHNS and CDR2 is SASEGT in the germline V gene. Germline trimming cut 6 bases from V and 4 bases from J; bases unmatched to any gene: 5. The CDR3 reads CASRPGDSNEKLFF. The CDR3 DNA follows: TGTGCCAGCAGGCCCGGGGACAGTAATGAAAAACTGTTTTTT.

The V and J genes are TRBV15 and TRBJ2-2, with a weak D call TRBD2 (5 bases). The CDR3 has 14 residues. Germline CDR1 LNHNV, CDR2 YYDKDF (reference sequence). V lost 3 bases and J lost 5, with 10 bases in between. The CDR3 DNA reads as TGTGCCACCAGCAGGGAAGGGAGAACCGGGGAGCTGTTTTTT. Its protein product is CATSREGRTGELFF.

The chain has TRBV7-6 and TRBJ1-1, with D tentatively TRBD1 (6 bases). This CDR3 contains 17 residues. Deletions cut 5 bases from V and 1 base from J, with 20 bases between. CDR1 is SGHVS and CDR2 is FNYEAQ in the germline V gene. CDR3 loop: CASSARTSTGPNTEAFF. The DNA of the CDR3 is TGTGCCAGCAGCGCCCGAACTTCGACAGGCCCGAACACTGAAGCTTTCTTT.

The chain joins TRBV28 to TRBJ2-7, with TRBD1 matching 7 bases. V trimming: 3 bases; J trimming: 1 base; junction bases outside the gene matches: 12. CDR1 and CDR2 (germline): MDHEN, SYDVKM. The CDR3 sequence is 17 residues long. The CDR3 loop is CASSFELGGQMSYEQYF. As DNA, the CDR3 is TGTGCCAGCAGTTTTGAACTTGGGGGACAGATGTCCTACGAGCAGTACTTC.

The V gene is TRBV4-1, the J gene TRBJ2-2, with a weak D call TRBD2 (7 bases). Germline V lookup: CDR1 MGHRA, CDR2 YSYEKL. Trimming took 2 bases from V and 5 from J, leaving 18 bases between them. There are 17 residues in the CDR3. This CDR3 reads CASSQLGHMGGTGELFF. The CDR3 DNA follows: TGCGCCAGCAGCCAATTGGGACACATGGGGGGGACCGGGGAGCTGTTTTTT.

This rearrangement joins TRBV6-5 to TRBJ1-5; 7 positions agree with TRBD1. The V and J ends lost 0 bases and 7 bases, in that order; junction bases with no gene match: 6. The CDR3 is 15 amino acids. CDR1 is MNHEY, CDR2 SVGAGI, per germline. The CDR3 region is CASSYSKGGVQPQHF. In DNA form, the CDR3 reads TGTGCCAGCAGTTACTCGAAAGGGGGCGTGCAGCCCCAGCATTTT.

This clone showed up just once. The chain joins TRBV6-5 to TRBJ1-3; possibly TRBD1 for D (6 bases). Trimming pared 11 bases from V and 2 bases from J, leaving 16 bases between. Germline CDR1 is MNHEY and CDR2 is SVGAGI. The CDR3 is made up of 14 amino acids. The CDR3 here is CAGNEGTPGNTIYF. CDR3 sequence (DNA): TGTGCCGGCAACGAAGGGACACCTGGAAACACCATATATTTT.

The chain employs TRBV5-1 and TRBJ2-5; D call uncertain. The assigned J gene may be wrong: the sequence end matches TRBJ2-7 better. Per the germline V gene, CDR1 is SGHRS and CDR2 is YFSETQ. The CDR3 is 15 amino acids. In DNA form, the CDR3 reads TGCGCCAGCAGCTTGGAGGCGGCAAACTCCTACGAGCAGTACTTC. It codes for CASSLEAANSYEQYF.

CDR3 sequence (DNA): TGCGCCAGCAGCTTGGGACAGGGTAAGACTCTAGGTGAGCAGTTCTTC. The encoded protein is CASSLGQGKTLGEQFF. The chain uses TRBV5-1 and TRBJ2-1, with 7 bases lining up with TRBD1. The germline gives CDR1 SGHRS, CDR2 YFSETQ. The CDR3 loop spans 16 amino acids. The ends lost 0 bases at V and 9 bases at J; junction bases unmatched: 12.

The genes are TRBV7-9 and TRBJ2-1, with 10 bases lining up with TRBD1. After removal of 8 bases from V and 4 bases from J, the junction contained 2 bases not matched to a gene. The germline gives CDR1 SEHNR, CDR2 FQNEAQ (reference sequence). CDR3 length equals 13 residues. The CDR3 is CASRDRGYNEQFF. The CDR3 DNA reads TGTGCCAGCCGGGACAGGGGTTACAATGAGCAGTTCTTC.

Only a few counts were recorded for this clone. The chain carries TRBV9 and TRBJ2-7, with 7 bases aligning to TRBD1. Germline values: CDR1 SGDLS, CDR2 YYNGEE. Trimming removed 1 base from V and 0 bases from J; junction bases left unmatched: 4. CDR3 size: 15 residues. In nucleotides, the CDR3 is TGTGCCAGCAGCGTATCCCCAGGGGGCTCCTACGAGCAGTACTTC. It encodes CASSVSPGGSYEQYF.

The CDR3 protein is CASSEWTVPDTQYF. The CDR3 DNA is TGTGCCAGCAGTGAGTGGACAGTCCCAGATACGCAGTATTTT. This chain links TRBV6-1 with TRBJ2-3, with D maybe TRBD1 (6 bases). The germline V and J ends were trimmed by 3 bases and 4 bases, with 11 bases remaining between them. The germline V gene has CDR1 MNHNS and CDR2 SASEGT. The CDR3 is 14 amino acids.

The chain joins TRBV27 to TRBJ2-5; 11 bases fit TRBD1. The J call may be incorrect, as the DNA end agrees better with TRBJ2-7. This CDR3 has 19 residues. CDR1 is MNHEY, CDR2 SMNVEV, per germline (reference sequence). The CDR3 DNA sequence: TGTGCCAGCAGTTTAGGAGTCGTTAGGACAGGGGGCTGGTCCTACGAGCAGTACTTC. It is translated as CASSLGVVRTGGWSYEQYF.

CDR3 in DNA: TGTGCCAGCAGCCATATTAAGACGGCGGGGTACGGGTACGAGCAGTACTTC. Translating gives CASSHIKTAGYGYEQYF. The chain joins TRBV7-8 to TRBJ2-7; D possibly corresponds to TRBD2 (6 bases). There are 17 residues in the CDR3. Germline assignment: CDR1 SGHVS and CDR2 FQNEAQ. V lost 5 bases, J lost 4 bases, and 24 bases lay in between.

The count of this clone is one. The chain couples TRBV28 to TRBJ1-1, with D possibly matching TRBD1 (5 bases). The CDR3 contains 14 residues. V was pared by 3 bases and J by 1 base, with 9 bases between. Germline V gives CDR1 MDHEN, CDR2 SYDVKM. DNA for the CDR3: TGTGCCAGCAGTTTGACAGAAAAGAACACTGAAGCTTTCTTT. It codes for CASSLTEKNTEAFF. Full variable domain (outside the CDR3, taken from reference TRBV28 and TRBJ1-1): DVKVTQSSRYLVKRTGEKVFLECVQDMDHENMFWYRQDPGLGLRLIYFSYDVKMKEKGDIPEGYSVSREKKERFSLILESASTNQTSMYLCASSLTEKNTEAFFGQGTRLTVV.